This TCR beta chain came from a study of blood T cell repertoires in COVID-19. As for the study in general: Sites in the United States, Italy and Spain provided acute and convalescent COVID-19 samples. T cells, B-cell-depleted T cells, or PBMCs supplied cDNA or gDNA.

V shed 6 bases and J shed 1 base, with 13 bases lying between them. The CDR3 sequence is 14 residues long. CDR1 is SNHLY, CDR2 FYNNEI, per germline. As originally analysed: It was from reference gene primer amplification that nucleated cell counts were estimated. Measured with immunoSEQ multiplex PCR; TCRdb has only the in-frame clones, and not every one. V and J calls and clone size come straight from that table; D and trimming were deduced from the DNA. The sample lists 110,000 or so clones, 85% seen once, with about 3% in the top ten. This clone was seen a single time. J is TRBJ2-7 and V is TRBV2, with D hard to call. Sequences were obtained from peripheral blood. This clonotype was obtained from a man aged 40-49 years with acute or convalescent COVID-19. The CDR3 coding sequence is TGTGCCAGCAGACCAGGCCGTTCATCCTACGAGCAGTACTTC. This translates into CASRPGRSSYEQYF.